One sample yielded the 23 T cell receptor beta chains listed below, sequenced in a study of identical twins. One entry per CDR3 protein results from TCRdb running MiXCR on the 5' RACE reads. The table lists approximately 1.8 million distinct CDR3 sequences, about 30% of them singletons. Sequencing was carried out using cord blood. The receptors derive from a newborn girl in good health.

The chain carries TRBV27 and TRBJ1-4, with D possibly being TRBD1 (5 bases). V gave up 5 bases and J gave up 8 bases, with 18 bases separating them. The CDR3 has 15 residues. CDR1 and CDR2 from the germline V gene are MNHEY and SMNVEV (reference sequence). DNA of the CDR3: TGTGCCAGCAGTGCCCCGCCTTTTTCAGGGGAAAAACTGTTTTTT. Translating gives CASSAPPFSGEKLFF. The full variable domain, completed using reference TRBV27 and TRBJ1-4, is EAQVTQNPRYLITVTGKKLTVTCSQNMNHEYMSWYRQDPGLGLRQIYYSMNVEVTDKGDVPEGYKVSRKEKRNFPLILESPSPNQTSLYFCASSAPPFSGEKLFFGSGTQLSVL.

The chain combines TRBV5-4 with TRBJ2-3; the D is unclear. The germline gives CDR1 SGHNT, CDR2 YYREEE (reference sequence). V was clipped by 0 bases and J by 3 bases, with 14 bases between them. The CDR3 runs 16 residues. CDR3 protein: CASSLAPVITTDTQYF. CDR3 nucleotides: TGTGCCAGCAGCTTGGCGCCCGTTATTACGACAGATACGCAGTATTTT.

The chain employs TRBV10-3 and TRBJ2-1; D call uncertain. The CDR3 runs to 13 residues. Trimming took off 4 bases at V and 9 bases at J, with 13 bases between the two ends. Germline V gene lookup returns CDR1 ENHRY and CDR2 SYGVKD. The CDR3 DNA sequence: TGTGCCATCAGTGGACACATGAACACTGAGCAGTTCTTC. Residues: CAISGHMNTEQFF.

The chain carries TRBV4-1 and TRBJ2-1; D might be TRBD2 (5 bases). Trimming removed 3 bases from V and 9 bases from J, with 12 bases in between. The CDR3 sequence is 13 residues long. Germline-derived CDR1 and CDR2 are MGHRA and YSYEKL. The CDR3 protein is CASSHWRYPEQFF. Written as DNA, the CDR3 is TGCGCCAGCAGCCATTGGAGGTACCCTGAGCAGTTCTTC.

This clonotype came up a few times. The chain links TRBV5-1 to TRBJ2-1; D gene ambiguous. Trimming removed 1 base at V and 7 bases at J, with 12 bases between. From germline, CDR1 is SGHRS and CDR2 YFSETQ. This CDR3 is built from 14 residues. The CDR3 sequence: CASSLLFNGNEQFF. CDR3 bases: TGCGCCAGCAGCTTGTTGTTTAACGGGAATGAGCAGTTCTTC.

Here the CDR3 reads CASSSRLAGGGEQYF. The CDR3, as DNA: TGTGCCAGCAGCTCTCGACTAGCGGGAGGAGGCGAGCAGTACTTC. The chain recombines TRBV7-2 with TRBJ2-7; TRBD2 matches at 13 bases. Trimming at V came to 4 bases and at J to 6 bases, leaving 6 bases not matched to a gene. This CDR3 spans 15 amino acids. The germline V gene encodes CDR1 SGHTA and CDR2 FQGNSA.

This clonotype has a handful of counts. The chain has TRBV10-2 and TRBJ2-3, with D uncertain. Germline V gene sequence: CDR1 WSHSY, CDR2 SAAADI. This CDR3 has 12 amino acids. V lost 4 bases and J 4 bases, leaving 6 bases between the germline ends. CDR3 nucleotide sequence: TGCGCCAGCAGTGTCTACTCAGATACGCAGTATTTT. Its translation is CASSVYSDTQYF.

This clonotype was recorded a few times. The chain is built from TRBV20-1 and TRBJ2-1, with 7 bases fitting TRBD1. The better agreement between TRBJ2-7 and the DNA end casts doubt on the J call. From germline, CDR1 is DFQATT and CDR2 SNEGSKA (reference sequence). The CDR3 totals 13 residues. The DNA for the CDR3 is TGCAGTGCTAGGACAGGGTCGTACAATGAGCAGTACTTC. Its protein is CSARTGSYNEQYF.

This chain links TRBV18 with TRBJ1-1; perhaps TRBD1 as D (5 bases). This CDR3 is 15 amino acids long. Between the trimmed V and J ends, which lost 3 bases and 4 bases, there was a span of 15 bases. Per germline, CDR1 KGHSH and CDR2 LQKENI. CDR3 sequence reads: CASSPRAPETTEAFF. The CDR3 nucleotides are TGTGCCAGCTCACCCAGGGCCCCCGAGACCACTGAAGCTTTCTTT.

This clonotype was seen a handful of times. The rearrangement uses TRBV10-2 and TRBJ2-7; D ambiguous. The germline V and J ends were trimmed by 6 bases and 10 bases, with 13 bases remaining between them. The length of the CDR3 is 11 residues. CDR1 is WSHSY and CDR2 is SAAADI in the germline V gene. The CDR3 spells CASSRNSAQYF. The CDR3 DNA reads TGCGCCAGCAGCCGGAATTCGGCCCAGTACTTC.

This clonotype turned up a few times. The rearrangement links TRBV2 to TRBJ2-1; TRBD2 is a possible D gene (6 bases). The CDR3 spans 10 residues. The germline CDR1 and CDR2 sequences are SNHLY and FYNNEI. Trimming removed 5 bases from V and 13 bases from J, with 9 bases in between. The CDR3: CASSQGLQFF. CDR3 bases: TGTGCCAGCAGTCAGGGACTTCAGTTCTTC.

This clonotype was counted a few times. The rearrangement uses TRBV4-1 and TRBJ2-7, with a tentative D call TRBD1 (5 bases). The CDR3 is made up of 14 amino acids. Germline CDR1 and CDR2: MGHRA and YSYEKL. The V and J ends lost 0 bases and 5 bases respectively, with 11 bases between them. For the CDR3, the DNA is TGCGCCAGCAGCCAAGATGGTAGGGGTAACGAGCAGTACTTC. As protein: CASSQDGRGNEQYF.

The chain carries TRBV20-1 and TRBJ2-1, with D unclear. V was pared by 3 bases and J by 9 bases, with 12 bases between. The CDR3 contains 12 residues. CDR1 DFQATT and CDR2 SNEGSKA come from the germline V gene (reference sequence). CDR3 DNA sequence: TGCAGTGCTAGTCGGCCGTCAGGTGAGCAGTTCTTC. Residues: CSASRPSGEQFF.

The chain combines TRBV7-2 with TRBJ2-1, with D possibly being TRBD2 (5 bases). The germline V gene encodes CDR1 SGHTA and CDR2 FQGNSA. V was cut by 2 bases and J by 7 bases, with 24 bases left in between. The CDR3 contains 18 residues. The DNA of the CDR3 is TGTGCCAGCAGCTTATGGCCGCTGTATGCTAGCCTGAATAATGAGCAGTTCTTC. Its translation: CASSLWPLYASLNNEQFF.

The genes are TRBV24-1 and TRBJ2-3, with TRBD2 matching over 10 bases. The CDR3 extends over 17 amino acids. Germline CDR1 is KGHDR and CDR2 is SFDVKD. After removal of 5 bases from V and 2 bases from J, the junction contained 9 bases not matched to a gene. CDR3 protein: CATSAFTGTSATDTQYF. The CDR3 bases are TGTGCCACCAGTGCCTTCACCGGGACTAGCGCCACAGATACGCAGTATTTT.

This clonotype was detected ten times or more. The chain recombines TRBV7-2 with TRBJ1-6; D not resolved. CDR1 is SGHTA, CDR2 FQGNSA, per germline. V was shortened by 1 base and J by 7 bases, with 5 bases between the two germline ends. This CDR3 spans 13 amino acids. CDR3 loop: CASSLVGNSPLHF. The CDR3 coding sequence is TGTGCCAGCAGCTTAGTCGGGAATTCACCCCTCCACTTT.

The genes are TRBV7-2 and TRBJ2-3; no definite D call. The CDR3 totals 16 residues. Germline CDR1 reads SGHTA; CDR2 reads FQGNSA. Trimming took 4 bases from V and 1 from J, leaving 15 bases between them. CDR3 sequence: CASSYYRYGGTDTQYF. Here the CDR3 DNA reads TGTGCCAGCAGCTACTATAGATACGGAGGCACAGATACGCAGTATTTT.

This clonotype was observed at least ten times. V gene TRBV5-1 combines with J gene TRBJ1-1, with TRBD1 as a possible D gene (6 bases). CDR3 length equals 15 residues. Germline lookup yields CDR1 SGHRS and CDR2 YFSETQ. With 6 bases removed from V and 0 bases from J, the gap between germline ends came to 15 bases. In nucleotides, the CDR3 is TGCGCCAGCATTCCATCCGGGACATTGAACACTGAAGCTTTCTTT. It is translated as CASIPSGTLNTEAFF.

In its sample, this clonotype was seen a few times. This rearrangement joins TRBV5-1 to TRBJ2-1; D may be TRBD1 (5 bases). CDR1 SGHRS and CDR2 YFSETQ come from the germline V gene. Trimming removed 0 bases from V and 5 bases from J, with 9 bases in between. The CDR3 extends over 14 amino acids. The CDR3 region is CASSLGPGNNEQFF. In nucleotides, the CDR3 is TGCGCCAGCAGCTTGGGACCAGGGAACAATGAGCAGTTCTTC.

This chain connects TRBV12-3 or TRBV12-4 to TRBJ2-4, with D possibly TRBD2 on 6 matching bases. The J call is in doubt because the DNA end fits TRBJ2-7 better. This CDR3 contains 15 residues. The CDR3 loop reads CASSPTGREGFEQYF. The CDR3 region has the DNA TGTGCCAGCAGTCCGACCGGGAGAGAGGGATTCGAGCAGTACTTC.

This clonotype has a handful of counts. V gene TRBV28 combines with J gene TRBJ1-4, with 8 bases identical to TRBD1. Germline V lookup: CDR1 MDHEN, CDR2 SYDVKM. This CDR3 has 15 amino acids. V lost 6 bases to trimming and J lost 0 bases; unmatched junction nucleotides: 3. The CDR3 region has the DNA TGTGCCAGCAGGGACAGGGCTCCAACTAATGAAAAACTGTTTTTT. It is translated as CASRDRAPTNEKLFF.

The gene calls are TRBV10-3 and TRBJ1-3; D is ambiguous. The V end was cut by 6 bases, the J end by 7 bases, with 10 bases between. The CDR3 is 12 amino acids. CDR1 and CDR2 from the germline V gene are ENHRY and SYGVKD. CDR3 amino acids: CAIRGNRNTIYF. The CDR3, as DNA: TGTGCCATCAGAGGCAATCGGAACACCATATATTTT.

This chain joins TRBV3-1 and TRBJ1-6; no clear D. The ends were cut back, 0 bases at V and 9 bases at J, with 15 bases in the middle. The CDR3 has 16 residues. CDR1 is LGHDT and CDR2 is YNNKEL in the germline V gene (reference sequence). Here the CDR3 DNA reads TGTGCCAGCAGCCAAGAACCTGGACGCGGGAGTTCACCCCTCCACTTT. Translating gives CASSQEPGRGSSPLHF.